A selection of T cell receptor beta chains follows, all from one sample in a study of regulatory T cells in long-lasting Graves disease. TCRdb fed the multiplex PCR reads into MiXCR, producing one record per CDR3 protein. Altogether 380,000 or so distinct CDR3 sequences are present, 15% to 20% being singletons, with the ten largest covering roughly a fifth. The same sample was also studied in work on T cells in Graves' hyperthyroidism and ophthalmopathy.

The sample was peripheral blood mononuclear cells (PBMCs), taken at new diagnosis, from a patient treated with antithyroid drugs. The receptors shown here come from a woman aged 18-29 years with Graves disease. The CDR3 runs from the conserved cysteine through the conserved F or W. D genes are given only for firm matches. Clone size appears in some rows only: once, few, many, or a class for an expanded clone.

D: NA; V: TRBV6-2/TRBV6-3; size: many; J: TRBJ1-2; DNA: TGTGCCAGCAGTTCAGGCGTGCTGGGCTATGGCTACACCTTC; CDR3: CASSSGVLGYGYTF
D: NA; V: TRBV19; size: few; J: TRBJ1-2; DNA: TGTGCCAGTACTCGGTTTAACTATGGCTACACCTTC; CDR3: CASTRFNYGYTF
D: TRBD2; V: TRBV4-2; size: NA; J: TRBJ2-2; DNA: TGTGCCAGCAGCCAAGATAGTATACTAGCGGGAGCCGGGGAGCTGTTTTTT; CDR3: CASSQDSILAGAGELFF
D: TRBD1; V: TRBV28; size: many; J: TRBJ2-7; DNA: TGTGCCAGCAGGCAACCGGGACAGGGGTACGAGCAGTACTTC; CDR3: CASRQPGQGYEQYF
D: NA; V: TRBV3-1; size: many; J: TRBJ1-4; DNA: TGTGCCAGCAGCCGGGAGTGGACTAATGAAAAACTGTTTTTT; CDR3: CASSREWTNEKLFF
D: NA; V: TRBV28; size: many; J: TRBJ2-2; DNA: TGTGCCAGCAGTTTTGTCTGGGGTTCGGAGGGGGAGCTGTTTTTT; CDR3: CASSFVWGSEGELFF
D: TRBD2; V: TRBV20-1; size: NA; J: TRBJ2-1; DNA: TGCAGTGCTAGAGCGCGGGGCGGGAGGGCCAAAGAGCAGTTCTTC; CDR3: CSARARGGRAKEQFF
D: NA; V: TRBV11-1; size: many; J: TRBJ2-1; DNA: TGTGCCAGCAGCTCAACACAGGGAAAGGGCTACAATGAGCAGTTCTTC; CDR3: CASSSTQGKGYNEQFF
D: NA; V: TRBV28; size: many; J: TRBJ1-4; DNA: TGTGCCAGCAGCCAAAGCCCCTGGCGGGACGGTAATGAAAAACTGTTTTTT; CDR3: CASSQSPWRDGNEKLFF
D: TRBD2; V: TRBV11-2; size: many; J: TRBJ2-5; DNA: TGTGCCAGCAGCTTTCCCGGACTAGCGGGGGGGTACCAAGAGACCCAGTACTTC; CDR3: CASSFPGLAGGYQETQYF
D: TRBD2; V: TRBV2; size: many; J: TRBJ2-3; DNA: TGTGCCAGCAGTACCCACCACACGACTAGCGGGGGCACAGATACGCAGTATTTT; CDR3: CASSTHHTTSGGTDTQYF
D: TRBD1; V: TRBV3-1; size: NA; J: TRBJ1-2; DNA: TGTGCCAGCAGCCCGGACAGGATTGGTGGCTACACCTTC; CDR3: CASSPDRIGGYTF
D: TRBD1; V: TRBV20-1; size: once; J: TRBJ2-7; DNA: TGCAGTGCCCCCGGGACAGGGCTCTACGAGCAGTACTTC; CDR3: CSAPGTGLYEQYF
D: NA; V: TRBV2; size: NA; J: TRBJ2-7; DNA: TGTGCCAGCAGTGAAGCGCTTGGTTCCCTCCGGGAGCAGTACTTC; CDR3: CASSEALGSLREQYF
D: TRBD1; V: TRBV6-2/TRBV6-3; size: few; J: TRBJ2-5; DNA: TGTGCCAGCAGTTACTCGGTGGACAGGGTGAAAGAGACCCAGTACTTC; CDR3: CASSYSVDRVKETQYF
D: NA; V: TRBV3-1; size: many; J: TRBJ1-4; DNA: TGTGCCAGCAGCCAAGAGGGGGGACTGTTTTTT; CDR3: CASSQEGGLFF
D: NA; V: TRBV7-9; size: NA; J: TRBJ1-4; DNA: TGTGCCAGCAGCTTTTCCCGGGACGTCTACTCAAATGAAAAACTGTTTTTT; CDR3: CASSFSRDVYSNEKLFF
D: NA; V: TRBV5-1; size: many; J: TRBJ2-7; DNA: TGCGCCAGCAGCCCGGCTAGCAGGAAGGGAGGCGAGCAGTACTTC; CDR3: CASSPASRKGGEQYF
D: NA; V: TRBV19; size: NA; J: TRBJ2-7; DNA: TGTGCCAGTAGTATAGGATTGGACTTCTTCTACGAGCAGTACTTC; CDR3: CASSIGLDFFYEQYF
D: NA; V: TRBV7-6; size: few; J: TRBJ1-4; DNA: TGTGCCAGCAGCTTACGGCAGGTTAATGAAAAACTGTTTTTT; CDR3: CASSLRQVNEKLFF
D: NA; V: TRBV5-8; size: few; J: TRBJ1-5; DNA: TGTGCCAGCAGCTTGCTGTTTCAGGGTAATAGCAATCAGCCCCAGCATTTT; CDR3: CASSLLFQGNSNQPQHF
D: TRBD2; V: TRBV20-1; size: many; J: TRBJ2-3; DNA: TGCAGTGCTATTTCAACGGGAGGGGGTTCGGATACGCAGTATTTT; CDR3: CSAISTGGGSDTQYF
D: TRBD1; V: TRBV2; size: many; J: TRBJ2-5; DNA: TGTGCCAGCAGTGTAAGGCAGGGGGCCGGAGAGACCCAGTACTTC; CDR3: CASSVRQGAGETQYF
D: NA; V: TRBV19; size: NA; J: TRBJ1-5; DNA: TGTGCCAGTAGGCCGGACTGGGGCAATCAGCCCCAGCATTTT; CDR3: CASRPDWGNQPQHF
D: NA; V: TRBV20-1; size: many; J: TRBJ2-5; DNA: TGCAGTGCTAGATTTGGTCTGGGGGTCTGGGAGACCCAGTACTTC; CDR3: CSARFGLGVWETQYF
D: NA; V: TRBV2; size: many; J: TRBJ1-5; DNA: TGTGCCAGCAGCGGCGGGCTGACTATCAATCAGCCCCAGCATTTT; CDR3: CASSGGLTINQPQHF
D: TRBD1; V: TRBV20-1; size: many; J: TRBJ1-5; DNA: TGCAGTGCTTACAGGGGGGGCAATCAGCCCCAGCATTTT; CDR3: CSAYRGGNQPQHF
D: TRBD1; V: TRBV5-1; size: NA; J: TRBJ1-1; DNA: TGCGCCAGCAGCACCAACAGGGGGCTGGAGACTGAAGCTTTCTTT; CDR3: CASSTNRGLETEAFF